The 9 T cell receptor beta chains below all came from one sample that was sequenced in a study of blood T cell repertoires in COVID-19. Generated by immunoSEQ multiplex PCR, the TCRdb table keeps only in-frame clones and is missing some. The data hold under 150,000 clones, with 88% observed a single time. Input material: peripheral blood. The source is a human donor in a cohort sampled during active COVID-19.

Only one count was recorded for this clone. This chain connects TRBV2 to TRBJ2-1; D is undetermined. The CDR3 extends over 10 amino acids. V was clipped by 8 bases and J by 6 bases, with 5 bases between them. The germline gives CDR1 SNHLY, CDR2 FYNNEI. The CDR3, as DNA: TGTGCCAGCGGGCGCAATGAGCAGTTCTTC. This translates into CASGRNEQFF.

V gene TRBV7-9 combines with J gene TRBJ2-7; perhaps TRBD1 as D (5 bases). Trimming left V 5 bases short and J 0 bases short, with 17 bases between. CDR1 is SEHNR, CDR2 FQNEAQ, per germline (reference sequence). CDR3 length equals 16 residues. In DNA, the CDR3 is TGTGCCAGCAGCCCCCCGACAGCGTCTGACTCCTACGAGCAGTACTTC. This codes for CASSPPTASDSYEQYF.

The chain links TRBV6-5 to TRBJ2-1, with 12 bases aligning to TRBD2. The CDR3 sequence is 15 residues long. CDR1 and CDR2 (germline): MNHEY, SVGAGI. V shed 4 bases and J 7 bases; nucleotides not matched to a gene: 5. CDR3 residues: CASSSTSGGRNEQFF. CDR3 sequence (DNA): TGTGCCAGCAGTTCGACTAGCGGGGGTCGGAATGAGCAGTTCTTC.

The chain couples TRBV7-9 to TRBJ1-5; 9 bases line up with TRBD1. The CDR3 loop spans 15 amino acids. Losses at the gene ends were 5 bases for V and 5 bases for J; bases not matched to a gene: 7. Per germline, CDR1 SEHNR and CDR2 FQNEAQ (reference sequence). The CDR3 sequence: CASSLGTGQDQPQHF. The CDR3 DNA is TGTGCCAGCAGCCTGGGGACAGGGCAAGATCAGCCCCAGCATTTT. Filled out from reference TRBV7-9 and TRBJ1-5, the complete variable domain reads DTGVSQNPRHKITKRGQNVTFRCDPISEHNRLYWYRQTLGQGPEFLTYFQNEAQLEKSRLLSDRFSAERPKGSFSTLEIQRTEQGDSAMYLCASSLGTGQDQPQHFGDGTRLSIL.

The chain links TRBV9 to TRBJ2-5, with 7 bases that match TRBD1. Germline V CDR1 and CDR2: SGDLS, YYNGEE. J lost 1 base, V lost 1 base, and 10 bases had no gene match. The CDR3 consists of 17 residues. The chain's CDR3 is CASSVSHAGTAQETQYF. CDR3 nucleotides: TGTGCCAGCAGCGTATCACATGCCGGGACAGCCCAAGAGACCCAGTACTTC.

The chain joins TRBV12-3 or TRBV12-4 to TRBJ1-2; no definite D call. The CDR3 is made up of 12 amino acids. V lost 1 base to trimming and J lost 8 bases, with 8 bases between them. The CDR3 here is CASSLGGGGYTF. For the CDR3, the DNA is TGTGCCAGCAGTTTAGGGGGAGGCGGCTACACCTTC.

The J gene is TRBJ1-2, the V gene TRBV30; the D gene is possibly TRBD1 (5 bases). The CDR3 is made up of 13 amino acids. Deletions cut 4 bases from V and 6 bases from J, with 15 bases between. The V gene's germline CDR1 is GTSNPN and CDR2 SVGIG (reference sequence). Here the CDR3 reads CAWKRKEQDGYTF. The CDR3 coding sequence is TGTGCCTGGAAGAGGAAGGAACAGGATGGCTACACCTTC.

This chain uses TRBV7-2 with TRBJ1-6; D unclear. This CDR3 is 14 amino acids long. The germline V gene encodes CDR1 SGHTA and CDR2 FQGNSA. V was cut by 6 bases and J by 0 bases, with 6 bases left in between. CDR3 in DNA: TGTGCCAGCAGGAGGGACTCCTATAATTCACCCCTCCACTTT. Its translation is CASRRDSYNSPLHF. The whole variable domain, filled in from reference TRBV7-2 and TRBJ1-6, reads GAGVSQSPSNKVTEKGKDVELRCDPISGHTALYWYRQSLGQGLEFLIYFQGNSAPDKSGLPSDRFSAERTGGSVSTLTIQRTQQEDSAVYLCASRRDSYNSPLHFGNGTRLTVT.

The J gene is TRBJ1-5, the V gene TRBV21-1; the table calls TRBD1, which could not be checked here. TRBV21-1 is tagged as a pseudogene. The CDR3 extends over 15 amino acids. The CDR3 is CASSKDGQGKQPQHF. DNA of the CDR3: TGTGCCAGCAGCAAAGATGGCCAGGGCAAACAGCCCCAGCATTTT.